These T cell receptor beta chains were read from a single sample in a study of T cell repertoires in cytomegalovirus infection. TCRdb fed the reads into MiXCR, producing one record per CDR3 protein. The repertoire has 740,000 or so distinct CDR3 sequences, 35% of them found once; the top ten carry roughly 2.8%. Input material: PBMCs. Every receptor here comes from a human donor in good health (CMV status not recorded). Some clones in this sample may be carry-over from other donors' samples. Both conserved end residues are part of each CDR3. D genes are given only for firm matches. Rows give clone size only sometimes, using once, few, many, or a class for an expanded clone.

J | size | D | V | DNA | CDR3
TRBJ2-7 | NA | NA | TRBV20-1 | TGCAGTGCTAGACGGCAGGGCGTCGAGCAGTACTTC | CSARRQGVEQYF
TRBJ2-2 | NA | TRBD2 | TRBV11-1 | TGTGCCAGCAGCTTATGGGAAGCGGGGGGAAACACCGGGGAGCTGTTTTTT | CASSLWEAGGNTGELFF
TRBJ2-1 | NA | NA | TRBV10-2 | TGCGCCAGCAGGCCCGGGATCAGCTCCTACAATGAGCAGTTCTTC | CASRPGISSYNEQFF
TRBJ2-2 | NA | NA | TRBV10-3 | TGTGCCATCGGAACTCGGGTCCCCGGGGAGCTGTTTTTT | CAIGTRVPGELFF
TRBJ2-7 | NA | NA | TRBV6-4 | TGTGCCAGCAGTGAAAAGGCGGGACAGCTCTACGAGCAGTACTTC | CASSEKAGQLYEQYF
TRBJ2-5 | NA | TRBD2 | TRBV27 | TGTGCCAGCAGTCGGACGGGGGGAGAAGGAGAGACCCAGTACTTC | CASSRTGGEGETQYF
TRBJ1-4 | NA | NA | TRBV28 | TGTGCCAGCAGTTTAGTTAGGGCAAATGAAAAACTGTTTTTT | CASSLVRANEKLFF
TRBJ1-6 | NA | NA | TRBV5-1 | TGCGCCAGCAGCTACCCCGAGGATTTAGGACCCAATTCACCCCTCCACTTT | CASSYPEDLGPNSPLHF
TRBJ2-7 | many | NA | TRBV7-8 | TGTGCCAGCAGCCCAGGGAACGCTCTTGAGCAGTACTTC | CASSPGNALEQYF
TRBJ1-1 | NA | NA | TRBV5-6 | TGTGCCAGCAGCTTCCGTCGGCTTGAAGCTTTCTTT | CASSFRRLEAFF
TRBJ2-3 | NA | NA | TRBV7-6 | TGTGCCAGCAGCTTTTCCGGGTCCTATACAGATACGCAGTATTTT | CASSFSGSYTDTQYF